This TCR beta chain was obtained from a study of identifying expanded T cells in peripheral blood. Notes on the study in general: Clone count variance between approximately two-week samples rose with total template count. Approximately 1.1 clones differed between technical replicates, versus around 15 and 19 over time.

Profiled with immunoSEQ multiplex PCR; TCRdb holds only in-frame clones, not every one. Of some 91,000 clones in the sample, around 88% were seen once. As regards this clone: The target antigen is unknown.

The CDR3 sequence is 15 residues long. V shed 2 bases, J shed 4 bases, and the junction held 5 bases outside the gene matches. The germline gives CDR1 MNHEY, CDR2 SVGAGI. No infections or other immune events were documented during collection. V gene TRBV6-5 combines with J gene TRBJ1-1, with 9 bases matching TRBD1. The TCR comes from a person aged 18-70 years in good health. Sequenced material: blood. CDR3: CASSYPTGGRTEAFF. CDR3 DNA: TGTGCCAGCAGTTACCCGACAGGGGGTCGCACTGAAGCTTTCTTT.